This T cell receptor beta chain came from a study of blood T cell repertoires in COVID-19. The assay was immunoSEQ multiplex PCR, and TCRdb's table has in-frame clones only and misses some. The repertoire has fewer than 30,000 clones, 89% of them found once; the top ten carry roughly 19%. Per the germline V gene, CDR1 is MNHEY and CDR2 is SMNVEV (reference sequence). CDR3 length equals 15 residues. J gave up 2 bases and V 2 bases, and 2 bases lay outside the gene matches. Material for sequencing was peripheral blood. The chain combines TRBV27 with TRBJ1-4; 7 nucleotides agree with TRBD1. The receptor comes from a human donor in a cohort sampled during active COVID-19. The CDR3 DNA is TGTGCCAGCAGTTTAAGGGGGCTGACTAATGAAAAACTGTTTTTT. This encodes CASSLRGLTNEKLFF.